Below are 20 T cell receptor beta chains sequenced from a single sample in a study of human T cells and chemical hapten exposure. Time point: pre-sensitization, week 0. Treatment meaning: therapeutic diphenylcyclopropenone sensitization with weekly scalp DPC. TCRdb passed the RACE reads through MiXCR, listing each CDR3 protein once. The sample shows 270,000 or so distinct CDR3 sequences, approximately 7.5% of them seen only once. The sample consisted of whole blood, taken in connection with sensitization to the hapten diphenylcyclopropenone (DPC). The receptors come from a man aged 18 to 30 with alopecia areata. Some clones in this sample may be carry-over from other donors' samples.

The gene calls are TRBV28 and TRBJ2-7; D gene uncertain. The CDR3 is made up of 13 amino acids. The germline V gene encodes CDR1 MDHEN and CDR2 SYDVKM. Trimming removed 3 bases from V and 5 bases from J, with 11 bases in between. DNA of the CDR3: TGTGCCAGCAGTTTTGGGCGGCGGAACGAGCAGTACTTC. Protein sequence: CASSFGRRNEQYF. The full variable domain, rest sourced from reference TRBV28 and TRBJ2-7, is DVKVTQSSRYLVKRTGEKVFLECVQDMDHENMFWYRQDPGLGLRLIYFSYDVKMKEKGDIPEGYSVSREKKERFSLILESASTNQTSMYLCASSFGRRNEQYFGPGTRLTVT.

The chain combines TRBV5-1 with TRBJ2-5; the D gene is possibly TRBD2 (5 bases). V shed 4 bases and J shed 2 bases, with 15 bases lying between them. The CDR3 has 15 amino acids. The germline V gene has CDR1 SGHRS and CDR2 YFSETQ. The CDR3 loop reads CASSAQGLIQETQYF. The CDR3 nucleotides read TGCGCCAGCAGCGCCCAAGGACTGATACAAGAGACCCAGTACTTC.

J is TRBJ1-2 and V is TRBV4-1; possibly TRBD1 for D (5 bases). The CDR3 is 15 amino acids. Germline lookup yields CDR1 MGHRA and CDR2 YSYEKL. V lost 0 bases and J lost 0, with 8 bases in between. In DNA form, the CDR3 reads TGCGCCAGCAGCCAAGAGGGAGGGGCTAACTATGGCTACACCTTC. Translating gives CASSQEGGANYGYTF.

This clonotype was seen a few times. The V call is TRBV28, the J call TRBJ2-7; 7 bases fit TRBD2. Trimming removed 5 bases from V and 2 bases from J; junction bases left unmatched: 9. The CDR3 runs 15 residues. The germline CDR1 and CDR2 sequences are MDHEN and SYDVKM. The CDR3 bases are TGTGCCAGCAGTCCACCAGCGGGGACTACCTACGAGCAGTACTTC. Its protein product is CASSPPAGTTYEQYF.

The chain combines TRBV6-5 with TRBJ2-1; 7 nucleotides match TRBD2. V gave up 3 bases and J gave up 5 bases; unmatched junction bases: 7. The length of the CDR3 is 15 residues. Germline loops: CDR1 MNHEY, CDR2 SVGAGI. This chain's CDR3 is CASSYLGGGNNEQFF. The CDR3 nucleotides are TGTGCCAGCAGTTATCTTGGCGGGGGTAACAATGAGCAGTTCTTC.

This clonotype has only a few counts. The V and J genes are TRBV5-4 and TRBJ2-1, with D hard to call. This CDR3 spans 13 amino acids. Looked up from germline, CDR1 is SGHNT and CDR2 is YYREEE (reference sequence). V shed 0 bases and J shed 9 bases, with 10 bases lying between them. DNA for the CDR3: TGTGCCAGCAGCTTGGCACAAACGGCTGAGCAGTTCTTC. This translates into CASSLAQTAEQFF. Full variable domain (missing parts from reference TRBV5-4 and TRBJ2-1): ETGVTQSPTHLIKTRGQQVTLRCSSQSGHNTVSWYQQALGQGPQFIFQYYREEENGRGNFPPRFSGLQFPNYSSELNVNALELDDSALYLCASSLAQTAEQFFGPGTRLTVL.

V gene TRBV7-9 combines with J gene TRBJ1-6, with D possibly TRBD1 on 5 matching bases. Trimming shortened V by 1 base and J by 4 bases, and 14 bases separated the two germline ends. Germline V CDR1 and CDR2: SEHNR, FQNEAQ (reference sequence). This CDR3 has 17 amino acids. The CDR3 DNA follows: TGTGCCAGCAGCTTAGTTTTCGCCAGGGCTTATAATTCACCCCTCCACTTT. It encodes CASSLVFARAYNSPLHF.

This clonotype has a handful of counts. The chain combines TRBV4-1 with TRBJ2-7, with a possible D match to TRBD2 (5 bases). CDR3 size: 17 residues. Per germline, CDR1 MGHRA and CDR2 YSYEKL. V lost 1 base and J lost 2, with 18 bases in between. Here the CDR3 reads CASSQVPVGSAAYEQYF. The CDR3 DNA sequence: TGCGCCAGCAGCCAAGTTCCGGTGGGGAGTGCAGCCTACGAGCAGTACTTC.

This clonotype was observed a few times. The CDR3 loop is CASSIRADAYTDTQYF. As DNA, the CDR3 is TGTGCCAGCAGCATACGAGCGGATGCTTACACAGATACGCAGTATTTT. The chain uses TRBV7-9 and TRBJ2-3, with D tentatively TRBD2 (5 bases). Trimming shortened V by 5 bases and J by 2 bases, and 17 bases separated the two germline ends. Germline V CDR1 and CDR2: SEHNR, FQNEAQ (reference sequence). CDR3 length equals 16 residues.

This clonotype was counted at least ten times. The chain uses TRBV7-6 and TRBJ2-2; TRBD2 matches 7 bases. The CDR3 runs to 15 residues. CDR1 SGHVS and CDR2 FNYEAQ come from the germline V gene. After removal of 5 bases from V and 5 bases from J, the junction contained 8 bases not matched to a gene. CDR3 sequence (DNA): TGTGCCAGCAGCACCTCGGGGGGTAGGACCGGGGAGCTGTTTTTT. Residues: CASSTSGGRTGELFF.

The sample holds many counts of this clonotype. The rearrangement links TRBV7-2 to TRBJ1-5, with D perhaps TRBD1 (5 bases). CDR3 size: 15 residues. CDR1 SGHTA and CDR2 FQGNSA come from the germline V gene. The V end was cut by 2 bases, the J end by 1 base, with 9 bases between. The CDR3 DNA is TGTGCCAGCAGCTTAAGGACACACAGCAATCAGCCCCAGCATTTT. As protein: CASSLRTHSNQPQHF. The full variable domain, rest sourced from reference TRBV7-2 and TRBJ1-5, is GAGVSQSPSNKVTEKGKDVELRCDPISGHTALYWYRQSLGQGLEFLIYFQGNSAPDKSGLPSDRFSAERTGGSVSTLTIQRTQQEDSAVYLCASSLRTHSNQPQHFGDGTRLSIL.

The table lists this clonotype with a few counts. The J gene is TRBJ2-3, the V gene TRBV27; D gene unclear. The length of the CDR3 is 14 residues. The germline CDR1 and CDR2 sequences are MNHEY and SMNVEV (reference sequence). V lost 3 bases, J lost 3 bases, and 10 bases lay in between. The CDR3 reads CASSLRYGTDTQYF. Written as DNA, the CDR3 is TGTGCCAGCAGTTTGAGGTATGGGACAGATACGCAGTATTTT.

This clonotype was counted a few times. The chain employs TRBV9 and TRBJ1-6; D gene uncertain. The V and J ends lost 0 bases and 0 bases respectively, with 7 bases between them. This CDR3 is built from 16 residues. Germline loops: CDR1 SGDLS, CDR2 YYNGEE. The CDR3 nucleotides read TGTGCCAGCAGCGTAGATGTCAGCTCCTATAATTCACCCCTCCACTTT. Its translation is CASSVDVSSYNSPLHF.

This clonotype was detected many times. The chain has TRBV6-2 or TRBV6-3 and TRBJ1-1; no definite D call. Trimming removed 5 bases from V and 7 bases from J, with 11 bases in between. The germline V gene encodes CDR1 MNHEY and CDR2 SVGEGT. The CDR3 has 12 residues. CDR3 coding DNA: TGTGCCAGCAGTGTCGGCAGATTTGAAGCTTTCTTT. Translation gives CASSVGRFEAFF.

This chain links TRBV28 with TRBJ2-3, with 7 bases fitting TRBD2. CDR1 MDHEN and CDR2 SYDVKM come from the germline V gene. V lost 5 bases and J lost 2; bases outside the gene matches: 16. CDR3 size: 18 residues. In DNA form, the CDR3 reads TGTGCCAGCAGTCCCCCCGGATCGAGCGGGGACCCCACAGATACGCAGTATTTT. This codes for CASSPPGSSGDPTDTQYF. The full variable domain, with the rest looked up from reference TRBV28 and TRBJ2-3, is DVKVTQSSRYLVKRTGEKVFLECVQDMDHENMFWYRQDPGLGLRLIYFSYDVKMKEKGDIPEGYSVSREKKERFSLILESASTNQTSMYLCASSPPGSSGDPTDTQYFGPGTRLTVL.

The sample holds a few counts of this clonotype. This rearrangement joins TRBV29-1 to TRBJ2-3, with 7 nucleotides matching TRBD1. The CDR3 length is 14 residues. Germline assignment: CDR1 SQVTM and CDR2 ANQGSEA. Here the CDR3 reads CSWGHRGFTDTQYF. The DNA for the CDR3 is TGCAGTTGGGGCCACAGGGGTTTCACAGATACGCAGTATTTT.

The sample holds many counts of this clonotype. This chain uses TRBV6-2 or TRBV6-3 with TRBJ2-5, with 10 nucleotides matching TRBD1. Trimming took 6 bases from V and 4 from J; bases not matched to a gene: 5. The CDR3 covers 14 residues. The germline gives CDR1 MNHEY, CDR2 SVGEGT. The CDR3 sequence: CASSRTGGAETQYF. CDR3 DNA: TGTGCCAGCAGCCGGACAGGGGGGGCAGAGACCCAGTACTTC.

This clonotype was counted ten times or more. The chain has TRBV4-2 and TRBJ1-5; TRBD1 is a possible D gene (5 bases). Germline CDR1 LGHNA, CDR2 YNFKEQ. CDR3 length: 16 amino acids. The V end lost 3 bases, the J end lost 7 bases, and 19 bases lay between the germline ends. CDR3 bases: TGTGCCAGCAGCCAGGAAAGAACAGGACCCGGGCAGCCCCAGCATTTT. Encoded protein: CASSQERTGPGQPQHF.

The chain uses TRBV12-3 or TRBV12-4 and TRBJ1-6; D gene uncertain. V was cut by 8 bases and J by 7 bases, with 18 bases left in between. This CDR3 is built from 15 residues. In nucleotides, the CDR3 is TGTGCCAGCTCCCTAGAGAACAGTCCAAATTCACCCCTCCACTTT. It encodes CASSLENSPNSPLHF.

The chain carries TRBV7-9 and TRBJ2-3, with D possibly TRBD1 on 6 matching bases. Trimming left V 4 bases short and J 5 bases short, with 16 bases between. The germline V gene has CDR1 SEHNR and CDR2 FQNEAQ (reference sequence). The CDR3 runs to 15 residues. The CDR3 loop is CASSWWDIQRDTQYF. Written as DNA, the CDR3 is TGTGCCAGCAGCTGGTGGGACATACAGAGAGATACGCAGTATTTT.